The rows below give T cell receptor beta chains drawn from one sample of a study of T-cell memory formation after mild COVID-19. TCRdb redid the calling of the 5' RACE reads with MiXCR, one entry per CDR3 protein. Among hundreds of thousands of distinct CDR3 sequences listed, 15% to 25% were seen once. The sample comprised PBMCs or a T cell subset sorted from them (not recorded which). Receptors originate from an adult woman who had mild COVID-19 (a few samples of this study predate the infection). Cell type and time point are not known. CDR3s include the opening cysteine and the closing phenylalanine or tryptophan. D genes are given only for firm matches. Only some rows state a clone size, as once, few, many or a class for expanded clones.

CDR3nt: TGTGCCAGCAGCTTAACTGGGCCTGGAATGAACACTGAAGCTTTCTTT
CDR3aa: CASSLTGPGMNTEAFF
abundance: few
d_gene: -
j_gene: TRBJ1-1
v_gene: TRBV7-3

CDR3nt: TGTGCCAGCAGCTTGGGTCCCGACAGGGACGAGCAGTACTTC
CDR3aa: CASSLGPDRDEQYF
abundance: few
d_gene: TRBD1
j_gene: TRBJ2-7
v_gene: TRBV11-2

CDR3nt: TGTGCCAGCAGCCAGGCGGGGGAGCCGTTCTTC
CDR3aa: CASSQAGEPFF
abundance: -
d_gene: TRBD2
j_gene: TRBJ2-1
v_gene: TRBV7-9

CDR3nt: TGTGCCAGCAGTTACTCGACGGGCGGTAACACTGAAGCTTTCTTT
CDR3aa: CASSYSTGGNTEAFF
abundance: -
d_gene: -
j_gene: TRBJ1-1
v_gene: TRBV27

CDR3nt: TGTGCCAGCAGTTATACGACAGGGACTAACTATGGCTACACCTTC
CDR3aa: CASSYTTGTNYGYTF
abundance: few
d_gene: TRBD1
j_gene: TRBJ1-2
v_gene: TRBV6-5

CDR3nt: TGTGCCAGCAGTGGCGGGACAGGGGCCCCCGGGGGGCAGTTCTTC
CDR3aa: CASSGGTGAPGGQFF
abundance: few
d_gene: TRBD1
j_gene: TRBJ2-1
v_gene: TRBV6-5

CDR3nt: TGTGCCAGCAGCCCACTCCCGGAGCTACAAGAGACCCAGTACTTC
CDR3aa: CASSPLPELQETQYF
abundance: -
d_gene: -
j_gene: TRBJ2-5
v_gene: TRBV7-2

CDR3nt: TGTGCCAGCAGCCCGGACAGGTCCTCTGGAAACACCATATATTTT
CDR3aa: CASSPDRSSGNTIYF
abundance: -
d_gene: TRBD1
j_gene: TRBJ1-3
v_gene: TRBV7-2

CDR3nt: TGTGCCAGCAGCCGATCCGGGACAGAAGGGTCCTATGGCTACACCTTC
CDR3aa: CASSRSGTEGSYGYTF
abundance: -
d_gene: TRBD1
j_gene: TRBJ1-2
v_gene: TRBV3-1

CDR3nt: TGTGCCAGCAGTGAGACAGGTGTCGGGCAAGAGACCCAGTACTTC
CDR3aa: CASSETGVGQETQYF
abundance: -
d_gene: -
j_gene: TRBJ2-5
v_gene: TRBV25-1

CDR3nt: TGCAGTGCTAGAAGACGGGACAGGAGCTCCTACGAGCAGTACTTC
CDR3aa: CSARRRDRSSYEQYF
abundance: few
d_gene: TRBD1
j_gene: TRBJ2-7
v_gene: TRBV20-1

CDR3nt: TGTGCCAGTAGATTCCTGGGACAGAACACTGAAGCTTTCTTT
CDR3aa: CASRFLGQNTEAFF
abundance: -
d_gene: -
j_gene: TRBJ1-1
v_gene: TRBV19

CDR3nt: TGTGCCACCAGACCCGGGGTGGAAGGTAATGAAAAACTGTTTTTT
CDR3aa: CATRPGVEGNEKLFF
abundance: few
d_gene: -
j_gene: TRBJ1-4
v_gene: TRBV15

CDR3nt: TGTGCCAGCTTAGGGGGGGGAAATGAGCAGTTCTTC
CDR3aa: CASLGGGNEQFF
abundance: once
d_gene: -
j_gene: TRBJ2-1
v_gene: TRBV2

CDR3nt: TGTGCCAGCAGTTATTTGGGGGAAGGCTACACCTTC
CDR3aa: CASSYLGEGYTF
abundance: few
d_gene: -
j_gene: TRBJ1-2
v_gene: TRBV6-5

CDR3nt: TGTGCCAGCAGCCCAGACAGCAATTACGAGCAGTACTTC
CDR3aa: CASSPDSNYEQYF
abundance: -
d_gene: -
j_gene: TRBJ2-7
v_gene: TRBV5-5

CDR3nt: TGTGCCAGCAGCTTAGGCCCCGCCGGGTCAATGCTCACTGAAGCTTTCTTT
CDR3aa: CASSLGPAGSMLTEAFF
abundance: -
d_gene: -
j_gene: TRBJ1-1
v_gene: TRBV13

CDR3nt: TGTGCCAGCAGCGCGGGACTCACCGGGGAGCTGTTTTTT
CDR3aa: CASSAGLTGELFF
abundance: -
d_gene: -
j_gene: TRBJ2-2
v_gene: TRBV7-2